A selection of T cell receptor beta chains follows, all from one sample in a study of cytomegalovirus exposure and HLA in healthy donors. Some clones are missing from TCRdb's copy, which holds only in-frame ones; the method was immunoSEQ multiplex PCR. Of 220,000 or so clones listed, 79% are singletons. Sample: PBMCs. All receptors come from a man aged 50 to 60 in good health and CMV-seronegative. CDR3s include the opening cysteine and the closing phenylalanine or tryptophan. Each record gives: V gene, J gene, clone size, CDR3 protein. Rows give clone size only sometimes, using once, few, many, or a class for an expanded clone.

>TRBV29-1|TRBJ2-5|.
CSVDTSGTETQYF
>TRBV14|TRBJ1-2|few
CASSQDSRQSAYGYTF
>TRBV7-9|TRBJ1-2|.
CASTNRPGGGYTF
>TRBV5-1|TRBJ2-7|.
CASSPPGRENYEQYF
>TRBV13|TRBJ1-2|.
CASSPRTGNGYTF
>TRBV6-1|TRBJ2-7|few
CASSLEGQGLYEQYF
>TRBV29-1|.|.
CSVLLGQGYEQYF
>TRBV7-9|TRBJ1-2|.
CASSSRGFYGYTF
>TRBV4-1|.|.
CASSQDQGYEQYF
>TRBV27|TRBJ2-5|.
CASSLLGLAAETQYF
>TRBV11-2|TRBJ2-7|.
CASSLDQWTGEQYF
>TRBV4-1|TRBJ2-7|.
CASSQDRGGYYEQYF
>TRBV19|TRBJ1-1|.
CASTGQGATEAFF
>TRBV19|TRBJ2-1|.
CASSKLATTAGEQFF
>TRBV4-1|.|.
CASSQGSMRQGPYEQYF
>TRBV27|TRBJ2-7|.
CASKPPGLAGPSYEQYF
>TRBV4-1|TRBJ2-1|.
CASSQVPTSGGPANEQFF
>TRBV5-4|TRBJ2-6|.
CASSSKPGTFYGANVLTF
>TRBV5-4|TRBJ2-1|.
CASSSGTSGYNEQFF
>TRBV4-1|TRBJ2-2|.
CASSHRTSSTTGELFF
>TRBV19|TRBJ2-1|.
CASSIASRGWHNEQFF
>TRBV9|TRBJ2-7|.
CASSAGRGPYEQYF
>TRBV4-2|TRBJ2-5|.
CASSQVGTEGATQYF
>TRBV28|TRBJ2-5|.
CASSPRQGANQETQYF